This T cell receptor (beta chain) was retrieved from a study of T cells expressing NK-cell markers (dated by TCRdb to about 2020). Background on the whole study: Seven to nine donors provided sorted CD3+CD56+NKG2C+, CD3+CD56+NKG2C- and CD3+CD56-NKG2C+ T-cell subsets, whose TCR beta-chain repertoires were profiled. Of the eight sequenced donors, seven were found to be HCMV-seropositive and one was found to be HCMV-seronegative. All eight donors whose samples were sequenced were randomly selected healthy volunteers, three of them men and five women. Illumina HiSeq 2000/2500, MiSeq or NextSeq was used to sequence libraries as 2 x 150 bp reads.

As concerns this clonotype: This receptor's antigen is unknown.

CDR1 and CDR2 were assigned from the germline V gene as MDHEN and SYDVKM. Counted from cysteine to phenylalanine, this CDR3 has 16 amino acids. A DNA sequence was not provided. HCMV serostatus was determined by detecting HCMV-specific IgG in serum with a commercial ELISA kit. Peripheral blood mononuclear cells were isolated from blood by Ficoll density gradient centrifugation. The paper's findings and limits, for the study overall: For roughly six donors, the dominant CD3+CD56+NKG2C+ clonotypes were among the top 10 CD8+ clonotypes and accounted for roughly 1.0-8% of CD8+ T cells. Those dominant clonotypes were again the most abundant among CD3+CD56-NKG2C+ cells in a handful of donors, at roughly 28.3-60.1%. Whether the expanded NKG2C-expressing T cell clones were specific for HCMV antigens was left unclear.

The data were produced on an Illumina HiSeq 2000. TCR beta cDNA libraries were prepared using 5'RACE template switching, which introduced a universal primer site and unique molecular identifiers. Synthesis of cDNA was primed from the TCR beta constant segment and was followed by two consecutive PCR amplification steps. The study's own analysis went as follows. MIGEC was used to demultiplex reads and group reads by UMI, and MiTCR was used to assemble and quantify clonotypes. Only TCR cDNA sequences supported by at least two reads were kept to exclude erroneous sequences. The tcR package was used for downstream repertoire analysis, with clonotypes matched between fractions based on CDR3 nucleotide sequence plus V segment. Antigen specificity was annotated against VDJdb with VDJmatch, allowing one amino acid substitution in CDR3. TCRdb reprocessed the sequencing reads and holds a single record per CDR3 protein sequence, with no DNA. The V and J calls come from TCRdb's annotation, not from the publication. The sample's clone listing holds roughly 350,000 distinct CDR3 sequences. The ten largest account for roughly 5.2% of the sample.

The sequenced material came from blood T cells: a sorted CD56 or NKG2C T cell subset, CD4+ or CD8+ T cells, or bulk PBMC T cells (not recorded which). Recombination linked TRBV28 to TRBJ2-6; TCRdb selects TRBD1, and the lack of DNA leaves this call unchecked. The source is a man between 18 and 69 years old in good health. This receptor carries the CDR3 CASSLGPRAGANVLTF.